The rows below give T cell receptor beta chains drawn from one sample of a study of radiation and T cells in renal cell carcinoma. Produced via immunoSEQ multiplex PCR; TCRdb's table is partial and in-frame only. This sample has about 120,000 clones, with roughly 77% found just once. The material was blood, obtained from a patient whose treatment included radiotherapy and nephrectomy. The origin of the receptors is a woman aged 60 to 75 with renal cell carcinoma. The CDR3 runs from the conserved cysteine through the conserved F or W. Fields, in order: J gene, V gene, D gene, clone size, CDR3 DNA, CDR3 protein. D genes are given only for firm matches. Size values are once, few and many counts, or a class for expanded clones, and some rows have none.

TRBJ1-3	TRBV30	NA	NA	TGTGCCTGGAGTTTGACTCAATCTGGAAACACCATATATTTT	CAWSLTQSGNTIYF
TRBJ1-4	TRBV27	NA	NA	TGTGCCAGCAGTTTCAGAGGTCAGAAAAATGAAAAACTGTTTTTT	CASSFRGQKNEKLFF
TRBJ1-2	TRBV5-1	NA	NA	TGCGCCAGCAGCTCACCCTACAGGGATCGCTACGGCTACACCTTC	CASSSPYRDRYGYTF
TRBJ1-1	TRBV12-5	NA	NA	TGTGCTAGTGGTTTGGGAGGCACTGAAGCTTTCTTT	CASGLGGTEAFF
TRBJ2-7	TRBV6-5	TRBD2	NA	TGTGCCAGCAGCTTCACTGGACTAGCGGATTACGAGCAGTACTTC	CASSFTGLADYEQYF
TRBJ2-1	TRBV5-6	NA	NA	TGTGCCAGCAGCTTGGTTGATCGGCTCTACAATGAGCAGTTCTTC	CASSLVDRLYNEQFF
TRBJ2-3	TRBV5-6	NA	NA	TGTGCCAGCAGCTTGGAGGCAGGCCCCACAGATACGCAGTATTTT	CASSLEAGPTDTQYF
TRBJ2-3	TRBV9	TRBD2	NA	TGTGCCAGCAGCAGAGGTAGCGGGGACACAGATACGCAGTATTTT	CASSRGSGDTDTQYF
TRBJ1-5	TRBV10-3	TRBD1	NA	TGTGCCATCAGGGGACAGGACAATCAGCCCCAGCATTTT	CAIRGQDNQPQHF
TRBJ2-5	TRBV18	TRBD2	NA	TGTGCCAGCTCTGGTAGCCGACTAGCGCATCCAGAGACCCAGTACTTC	CASSGSRLAHPETQYF
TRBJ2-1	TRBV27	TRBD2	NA	TGTGCCAGCAGTTCGTCGTCGGGGGGAAGCTCCTACAATGAGCAGTTCTTC	CASSSSSGGSSYNEQFF
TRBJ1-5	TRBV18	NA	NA	TGTGCCAGCTCACCACTAGGGGGGGGGCGCGGCAATCAGCCCCAGCATTTT	CASSPLGGGRGNQPQHF
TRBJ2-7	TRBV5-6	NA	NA	TGTGCCAGCAGCGACCGGGTCCGCTACGAGCAGTACTTC	CASSDRVRYEQYF
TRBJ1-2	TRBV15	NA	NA	TGTGCCACCAGCAGAGTAGCGAACTATGGCTACACCTTC	CATSRVANYGYTF
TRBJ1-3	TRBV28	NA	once	TGTGCCAGCACCCCTCCCTCTGGAAACACCATATATTTT	CASTPPSGNTIYF
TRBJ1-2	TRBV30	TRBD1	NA	TGTGCCTGGAGTGTAAGGCCAGGGGGCTACGGCTACACCTTC	CAWSVRPGGYGYTF
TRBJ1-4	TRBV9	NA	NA	TGTGCCAGCAGCCTCCCTGGTGAAAAACTGTTTTTT	CASSLPGEKLFF
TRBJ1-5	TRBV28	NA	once	TGTGCCAGCAGTCCGGACAGACGCAATCAGCCCCAGCATTTT	CASSPDRRNQPQHF
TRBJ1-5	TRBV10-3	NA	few	TGTGCCATCGCCACAGGGTTCAATCAGCCCCAGCATTTT	CAIATGFNQPQHF
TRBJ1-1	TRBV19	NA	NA	TGTGCCAGTAGCTCAGGGTTTGTGGGCACTGAAGCTTTCTTT	CASSSGFVGTEAFF
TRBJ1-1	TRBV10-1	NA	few	TGCGCCAGCAGTGAGTCTGAAAGGGGGGCCGCAAACACTGAAGCTTTCTTT	CASSESERGAANTEAFF
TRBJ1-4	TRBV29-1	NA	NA	TGCAGCGTTGAGTGGGGTTCTAATGAAAAACTGTTTTTT	CSVEWGSNEKLFF
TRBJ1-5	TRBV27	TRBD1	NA	TGTGCCAGCAGTCTGACAGGGAACGTGAGAAATCAGCCCCAGCATTTT	CASSLTGNVRNQPQHF
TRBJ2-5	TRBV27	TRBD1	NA	TGTGCCAGCAGAGGGACAGGTTGGGGAGGAGAGACCCAGTACTTC	CASRGTGWGGETQYF
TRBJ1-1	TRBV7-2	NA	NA	TGTGCCAGCAGCTTCTTCCCCCTTTTGAACACTGAAGCTTTCTTT	CASSFFPLLNTEAFF
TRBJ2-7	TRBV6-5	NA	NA	TGTGCCAGCAGTCGGGGACTGCACTACGAGCAGTACTTC	CASSRGLHYEQYF
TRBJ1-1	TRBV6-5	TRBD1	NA	TGTGCCAGCAGTGCCCGGACAGGGTCCACTGAAGCTTTCTTT	CASSARTGSTEAFF
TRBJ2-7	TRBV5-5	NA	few	TGTGCCAGCAGCTTCTCAGGGCAGGATGTAACCTACGAGCAGTACTTC	CASSFSGQDVTYEQYF
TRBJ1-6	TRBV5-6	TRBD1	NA	TGTGCCAGCAGCCCCGGGACAGGGTTTTCACCCCTCCACTTT	CASSPGTGFSPLHF
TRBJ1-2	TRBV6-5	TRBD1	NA	TGTGCCAGCAGTTCTACCGGGACAGGGGGCGTCTATGGCTACACCTTC	CASSSTGTGGVYGYTF
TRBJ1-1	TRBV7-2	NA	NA	TGTGCCAGCAGCTTAGGTACGGTGGCGGCTTTCTTT	CASSLGTVAAFF
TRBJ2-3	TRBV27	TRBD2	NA	TGTGCCAGCAGTGTCTATAGCGGGAGTTGGACAGATACGCAGTATTTT	CASSVYSGSWTDTQYF
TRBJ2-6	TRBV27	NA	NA	TGTGCCAGCGGGCGGGAAGCACCCACTGGGGCCAACGTCCTGACTTTC	CASGREAPTGANVLTF
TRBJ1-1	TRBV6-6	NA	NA	TGTGCCAGCAGTTACTCTGCGCGGGCCGAAGCTTTCTTT	CASSYSARAEAFF
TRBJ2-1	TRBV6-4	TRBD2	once	TGTGCCAGCAGTCCATACGGGACTAGCGGGGCGGGTGAGCAGTTCTTC	CASSPYGTSGAGEQFF